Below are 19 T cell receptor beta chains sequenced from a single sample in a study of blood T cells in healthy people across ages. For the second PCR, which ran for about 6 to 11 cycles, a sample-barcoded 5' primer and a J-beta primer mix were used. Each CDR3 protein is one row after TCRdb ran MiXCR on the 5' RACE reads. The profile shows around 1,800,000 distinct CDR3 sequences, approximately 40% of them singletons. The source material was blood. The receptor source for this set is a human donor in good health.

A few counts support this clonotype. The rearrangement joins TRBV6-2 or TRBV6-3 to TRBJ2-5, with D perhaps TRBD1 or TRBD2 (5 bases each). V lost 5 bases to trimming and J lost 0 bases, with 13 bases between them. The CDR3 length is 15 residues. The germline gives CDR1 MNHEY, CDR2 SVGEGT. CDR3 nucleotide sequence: TGTGCCAGCAGTCCTAGCCCAGGGTACCAAGAGACCCAGTACTTC. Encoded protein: CASSPSPGYQETQYF.

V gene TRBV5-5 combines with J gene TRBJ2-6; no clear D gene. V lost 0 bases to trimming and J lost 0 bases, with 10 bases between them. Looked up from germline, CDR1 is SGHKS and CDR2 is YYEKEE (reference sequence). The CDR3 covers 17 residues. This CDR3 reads CASSLERQLSGANVLTF. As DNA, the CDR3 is TGTGCCAGCAGCTTGGAGAGGCAGCTCTCTGGGGCCAACGTCCTGACTTTC.

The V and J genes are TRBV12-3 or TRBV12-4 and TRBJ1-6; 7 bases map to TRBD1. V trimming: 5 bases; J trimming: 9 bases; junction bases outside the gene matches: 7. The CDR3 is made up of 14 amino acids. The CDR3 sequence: CASSPDRESSPLHF. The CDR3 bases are TGTGCCAGCAGTCCAGACAGGGAGAGTTCACCCCTCCACTTT.

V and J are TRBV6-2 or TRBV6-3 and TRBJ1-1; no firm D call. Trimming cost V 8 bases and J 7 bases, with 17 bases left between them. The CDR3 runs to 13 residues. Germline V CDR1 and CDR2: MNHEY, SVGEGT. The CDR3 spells CASLDPAAIEAFF. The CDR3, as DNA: TGTGCCAGCTTAGACCCGGCTGCCATTGAAGCTTTCTTT.

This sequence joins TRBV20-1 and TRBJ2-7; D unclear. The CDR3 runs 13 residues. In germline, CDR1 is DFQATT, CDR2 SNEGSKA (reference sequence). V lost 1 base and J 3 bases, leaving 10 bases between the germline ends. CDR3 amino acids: CSARGQANYEQYF. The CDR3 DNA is TGCAGTGCTAGAGGGCAGGCTAACTACGAGCAGTACTTC.

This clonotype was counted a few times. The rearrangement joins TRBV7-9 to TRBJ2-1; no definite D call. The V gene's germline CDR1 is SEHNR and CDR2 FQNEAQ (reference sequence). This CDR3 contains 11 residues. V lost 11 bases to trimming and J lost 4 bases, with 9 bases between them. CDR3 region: CAGNFYNEQFF. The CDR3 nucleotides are TGTGCCGGTAACTTTTACAATGAGCAGTTCTTC.

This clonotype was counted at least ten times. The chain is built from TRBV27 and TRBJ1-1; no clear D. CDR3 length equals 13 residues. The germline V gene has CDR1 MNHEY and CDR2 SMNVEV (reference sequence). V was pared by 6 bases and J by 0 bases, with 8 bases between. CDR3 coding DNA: TGTGCCAGCAGGGGAGTGATGAACACTGAAGCTTTCTTT. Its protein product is CASRGVMNTEAFF.

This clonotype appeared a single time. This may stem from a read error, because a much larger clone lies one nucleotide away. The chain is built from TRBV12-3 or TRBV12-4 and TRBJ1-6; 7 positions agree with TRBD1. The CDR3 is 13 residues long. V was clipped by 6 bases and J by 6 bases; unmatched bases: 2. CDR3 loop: CASRWDSNSPLHF. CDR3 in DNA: TGTGCCAGCAGGTGGGACAGTAATTCACCCCTCCACTTT.

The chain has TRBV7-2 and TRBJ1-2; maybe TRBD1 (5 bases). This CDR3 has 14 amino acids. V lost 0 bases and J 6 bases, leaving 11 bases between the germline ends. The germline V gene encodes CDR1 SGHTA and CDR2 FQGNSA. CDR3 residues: CASSLAGDLDGYTF. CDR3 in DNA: TGTGCCAGCAGCTTAGCGGGGGATTTGGATGGCTACACCTTC.

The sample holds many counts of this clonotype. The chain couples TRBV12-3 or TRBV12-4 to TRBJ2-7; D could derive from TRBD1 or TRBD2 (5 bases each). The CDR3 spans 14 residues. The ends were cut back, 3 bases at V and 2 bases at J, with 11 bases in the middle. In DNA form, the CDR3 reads TGTGCCAGCAGTTTCCGGGACCGGACCTACGAGCAGTACTTC. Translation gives CASSFRDRTYEQYF.

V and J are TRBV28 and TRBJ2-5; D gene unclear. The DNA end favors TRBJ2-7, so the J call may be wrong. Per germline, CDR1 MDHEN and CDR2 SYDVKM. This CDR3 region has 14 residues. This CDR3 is CASLGQHVTGEQYF. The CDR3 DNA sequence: TGTGCCAGCCTAGGTCAACACGTTACCGGCGAGCAGTACTTC.

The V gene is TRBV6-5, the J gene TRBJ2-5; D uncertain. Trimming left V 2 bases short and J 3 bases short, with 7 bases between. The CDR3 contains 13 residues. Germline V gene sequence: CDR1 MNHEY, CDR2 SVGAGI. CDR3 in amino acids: CASSYVEEETQYF. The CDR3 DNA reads TGTGCCAGCAGTTACGTAGAGGAAGAGACCCAGTACTTC.

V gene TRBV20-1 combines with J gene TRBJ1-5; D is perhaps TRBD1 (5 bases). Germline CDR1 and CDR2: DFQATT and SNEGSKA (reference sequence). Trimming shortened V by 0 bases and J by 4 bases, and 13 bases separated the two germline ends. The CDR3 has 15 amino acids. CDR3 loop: CSARDGQGINQPQHF. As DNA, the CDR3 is TGCAGTGCTAGAGATGGGCAGGGAATTAATCAGCCCCAGCATTTT.

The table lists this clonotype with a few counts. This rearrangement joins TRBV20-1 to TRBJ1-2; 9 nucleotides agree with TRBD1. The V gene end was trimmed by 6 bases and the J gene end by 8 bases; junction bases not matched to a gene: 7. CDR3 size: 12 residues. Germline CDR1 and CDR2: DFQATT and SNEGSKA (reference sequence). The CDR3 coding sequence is TGCAGTGCCAGGGACAGGGTCGGGGGCTACACCTTC. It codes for CSARDRVGGYTF.

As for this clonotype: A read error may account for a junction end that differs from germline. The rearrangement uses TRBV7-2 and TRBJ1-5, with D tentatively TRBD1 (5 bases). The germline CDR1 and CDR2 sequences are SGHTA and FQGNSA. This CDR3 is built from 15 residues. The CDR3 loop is CASGLGGVGNQPQHF. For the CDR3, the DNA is TGTGCCAGCGGCTTAGGAGGGGTGGGCAATCAGCCCCAGCATTTT.

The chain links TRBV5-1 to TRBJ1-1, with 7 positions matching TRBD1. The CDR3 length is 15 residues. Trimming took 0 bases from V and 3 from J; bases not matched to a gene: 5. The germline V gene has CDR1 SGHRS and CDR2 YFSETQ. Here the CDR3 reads CASSLGQGKYTEAFF. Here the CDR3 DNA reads TGCGCCAGCAGCTTGGGACAGGGCAAATACACTGAAGCTTTCTTT.

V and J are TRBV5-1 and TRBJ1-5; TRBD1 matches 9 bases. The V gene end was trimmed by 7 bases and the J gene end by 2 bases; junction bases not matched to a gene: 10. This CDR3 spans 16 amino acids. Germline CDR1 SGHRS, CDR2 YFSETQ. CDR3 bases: TGCGCCAGCGGCGGGACAGGGCTTCGTGGCAATCAGCCCCAGCATTTT. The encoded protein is CASGGTGLRGNQPQHF.

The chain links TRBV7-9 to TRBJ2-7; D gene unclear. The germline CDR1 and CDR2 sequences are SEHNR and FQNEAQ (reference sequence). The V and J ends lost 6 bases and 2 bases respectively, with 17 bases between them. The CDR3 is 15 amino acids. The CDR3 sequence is CASRGGSGKAYEQYF. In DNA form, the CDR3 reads TGTGCCAGCAGAGGTGGATCGGGTAAGGCCTACGAGCAGTACTTC.

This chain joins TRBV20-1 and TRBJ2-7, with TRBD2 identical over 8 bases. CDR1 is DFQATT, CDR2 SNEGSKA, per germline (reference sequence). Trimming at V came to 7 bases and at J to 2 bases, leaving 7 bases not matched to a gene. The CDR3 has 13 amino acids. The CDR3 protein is CSVSTGLAYEQYF. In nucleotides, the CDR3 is TGCAGTGTTTCTACGGGACTAGCCTACGAGCAGTACTTC.